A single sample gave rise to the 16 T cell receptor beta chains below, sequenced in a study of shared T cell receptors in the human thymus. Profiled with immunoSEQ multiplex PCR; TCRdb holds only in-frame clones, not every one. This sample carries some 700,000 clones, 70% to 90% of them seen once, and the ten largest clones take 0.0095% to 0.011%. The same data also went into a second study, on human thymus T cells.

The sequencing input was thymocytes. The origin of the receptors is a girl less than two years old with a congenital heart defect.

CDR3 loop: CASSLEPSGQETQYF. The CDR3, as DNA: TGTGCCAGCAGCTTAGAGCCTAGCGGCCAAGAGACCCAGTACTTC. This chain uses TRBV11-2 with TRBJ2-5; TRBD2 matches 7 bases. This CDR3 comprises 15 residues. After removal of 0 bases from V and 1 base from J, the junction contained 2 bases not matched to a gene. Germline V lookup: CDR1 SGHAT, CDR2 FQNNGV. The variable domain in full, completed from reference TRBV11-2 and TRBJ2-5, reads EAGVAQSPRYKIIEKRQSVAFWCNPISGHATLYWYQQILGQGPKLLIQFQNNGVVDDSQLPKDRFSAERLKGVDSTLKIQPAKLEDSAVYLCASSLEPSGQETQYFGPGTRLLVL.

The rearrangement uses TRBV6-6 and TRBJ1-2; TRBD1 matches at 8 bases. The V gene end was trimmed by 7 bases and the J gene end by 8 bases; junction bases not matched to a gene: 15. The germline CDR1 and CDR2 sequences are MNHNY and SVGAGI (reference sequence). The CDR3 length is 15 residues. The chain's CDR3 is CASNRAGGDVKGYTF. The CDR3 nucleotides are TGTGCCAGCAATCGTGCAGGGGGCGATGTAAAAGGCTACACCTTC.

CDR3 region: CASRDHRASYEQYF. In DNA form, the CDR3 reads TGTGCCAGCAGGGACCACAGGGCCTCCTACGAGCAGTACTTC. This rearrangement joins TRBV6-5 to TRBJ2-7, with D possibly being TRBD1 (6 bases). V lost 6 bases and J 0 bases, leaving 12 bases between the germline ends. Germline assignment: CDR1 MNHEY and CDR2 SVGAGI. The CDR3 loop spans 14 amino acids.

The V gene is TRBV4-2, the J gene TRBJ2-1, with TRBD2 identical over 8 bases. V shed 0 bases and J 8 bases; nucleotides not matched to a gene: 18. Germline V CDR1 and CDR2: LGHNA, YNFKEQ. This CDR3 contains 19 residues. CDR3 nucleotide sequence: TGTGCCAGCAGCCAAGATCTTCGGCGGGGGGCCCCCGGAATGGATGAGCAGTTCTTC. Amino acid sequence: CASSQDLRRGAPGMDEQFF.

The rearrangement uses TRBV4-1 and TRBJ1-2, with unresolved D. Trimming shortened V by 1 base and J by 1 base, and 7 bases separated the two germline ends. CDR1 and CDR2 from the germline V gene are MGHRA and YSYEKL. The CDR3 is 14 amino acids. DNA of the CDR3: TGCGCCAGCAGCCAAGGACAATTTAACTATGGCTACACCTTC. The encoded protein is CASSQGQFNYGYTF.

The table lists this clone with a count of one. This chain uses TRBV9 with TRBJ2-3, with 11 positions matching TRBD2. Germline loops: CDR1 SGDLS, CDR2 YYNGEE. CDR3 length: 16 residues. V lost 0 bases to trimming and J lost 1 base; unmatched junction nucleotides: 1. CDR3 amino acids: CASSVELAGGTDTQYF. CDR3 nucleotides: TGTGCCAGCAGCGTAGAACTAGCGGGGGGCACAGATACGCAGTATTTT.

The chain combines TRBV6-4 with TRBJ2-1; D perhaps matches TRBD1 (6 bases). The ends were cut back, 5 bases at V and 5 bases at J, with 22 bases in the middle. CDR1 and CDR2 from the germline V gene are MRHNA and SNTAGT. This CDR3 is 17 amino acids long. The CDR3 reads CASSPTGQRSENNEQFF. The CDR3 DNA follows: TGTGCCAGCAGTCCGACAGGTCAAAGGTCCGAGAACAATGAGCAGTTCTTC.

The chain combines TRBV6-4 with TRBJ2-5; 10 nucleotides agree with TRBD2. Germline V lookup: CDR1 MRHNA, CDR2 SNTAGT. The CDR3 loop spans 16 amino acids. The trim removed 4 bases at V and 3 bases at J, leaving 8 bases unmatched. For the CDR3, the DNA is TGTGCCAGCAGTGCATCCCCCGGGACTAGCGAAGAGACCCAGTACTTC. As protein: CASSASPGTSEETQYF.

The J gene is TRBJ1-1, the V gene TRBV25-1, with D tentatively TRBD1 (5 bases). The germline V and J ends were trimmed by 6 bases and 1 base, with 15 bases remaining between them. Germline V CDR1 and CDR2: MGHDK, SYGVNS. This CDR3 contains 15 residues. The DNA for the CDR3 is TGTGCCAGCAGCCCCCGGGGGGGAGCGAACACTGAAGCTTTCTTT. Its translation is CASSPRGGANTEAFF.

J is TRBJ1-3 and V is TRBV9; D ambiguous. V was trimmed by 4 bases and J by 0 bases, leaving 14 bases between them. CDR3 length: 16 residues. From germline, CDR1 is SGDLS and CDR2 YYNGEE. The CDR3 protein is CASSPPRVNSGNTIYF. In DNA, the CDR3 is TGTGCCAGCAGCCCCCCGAGGGTAAACTCTGGAAACACCATATATTTT.

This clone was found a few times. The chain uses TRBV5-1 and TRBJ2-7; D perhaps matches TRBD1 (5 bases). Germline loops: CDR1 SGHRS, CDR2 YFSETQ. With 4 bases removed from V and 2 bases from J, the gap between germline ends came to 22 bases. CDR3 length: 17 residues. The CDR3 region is CASSPGLRKGSPYEQYF. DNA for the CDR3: TGCGCCAGCAGCCCTGGGCTTAGAAAGGGGTCTCCCTACGAGCAGTACTTC.

The CDR3 region has the DNA TGCGCCAGCAGCGTGGACAGGGGCTCTGGAAACACCATATATTTT. Its protein product is CASSVDRGSGNTIYF. The V and J genes are TRBV5-1 and TRBJ1-3; TRBD1 matches at 9 bases. V trimming: 4 bases; J trimming: 0 bases; junction bases outside the gene matches: 2. The CDR3 totals 15 residues. CDR1 is SGHRS, CDR2 YFSETQ, per germline.

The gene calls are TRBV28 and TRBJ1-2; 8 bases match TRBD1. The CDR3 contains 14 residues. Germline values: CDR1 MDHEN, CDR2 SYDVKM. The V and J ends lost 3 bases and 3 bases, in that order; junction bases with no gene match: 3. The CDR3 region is CASSFQGADYGYTF. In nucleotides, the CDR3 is TGTGCCAGCAGTTTCCAGGGGGCGGACTATGGCTACACCTTC.

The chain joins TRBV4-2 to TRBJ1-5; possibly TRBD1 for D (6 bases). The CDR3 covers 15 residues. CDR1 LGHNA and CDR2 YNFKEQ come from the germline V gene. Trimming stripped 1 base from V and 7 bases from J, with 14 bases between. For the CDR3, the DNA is TGTGCCAGCAGCCAAGCCAAACTCCAGGGGCAGCCCCAGCATTTT. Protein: CASSQAKLQGQPQHF.

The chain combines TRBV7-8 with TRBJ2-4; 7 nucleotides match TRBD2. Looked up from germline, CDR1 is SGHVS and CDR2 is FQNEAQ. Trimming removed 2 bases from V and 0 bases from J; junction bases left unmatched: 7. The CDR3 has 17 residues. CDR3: CASSLKGRGLAKNIQYF. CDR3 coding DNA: TGTGCCAGCAGCTTAAAGGGGAGGGGATTAGCCAAAAACATTCAGTACTTC.

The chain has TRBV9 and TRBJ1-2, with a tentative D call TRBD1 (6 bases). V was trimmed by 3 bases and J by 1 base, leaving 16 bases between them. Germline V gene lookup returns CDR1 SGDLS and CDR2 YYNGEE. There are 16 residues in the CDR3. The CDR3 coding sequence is TGTGCCAGCAGCGCACTTCAGGGGACAATTAACTATGGCTACACCTTC. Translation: CASSALQGTINYGYTF.